This T cell receptor (beta chain) was identified in a study of graft-versus-host responses after intestinal transplantation. Each mixed lymphocyte reaction held around 200,000 CFSE-labeled responders and around 200,000 irradiated violet-dye-labeled stimulators. Proliferating CFSE-low CD3+CD4+ and CD3+CD8+ responders were sorted after the reaction. The junction had 6 bases not matched to a gene; V was cut back by 5 bases and J by 4 bases. This CDR3 has 14 residues. CDR1 SGHRS and CDR2 YFSETQ come from the germline V gene. Sequencing used immunoSEQ multiplex PCR; TCRdb keeps in-frame clones, though not all of them. Of approximately 19,000 clones in the sample, roughly 40% were seen once.

The source material was alloreactive CD4+ T cells from a mixed lymphocyte reaction culture, sampled before intestinal transplant. The subset denotes: CFSE-low proliferating T cells sorted from roughly 6-day pre-transplant mixed lymphocyte reaction (GvH or HvG direction). This sequence joins TRBV5-1 and TRBJ1-1; the match to TRBD1 covers 9 bases. The clonotype originates from a human patient who received an intestinal transplant. The DNA for the CDR3 is TGCGCCAGCAGGTCACAGGGGGCGAGCACTGAAGCTTTCTTT. It translates to CASRSQGASTEAFF.